This TCR beta chain was captured in a study of blood T cell repertoires in COVID-19. Study-level background: The United States, Italy and Spain were the sources of the acute and convalescent COVID-19 samples. The cDNA or gDNA used as material had been derived from T cells, B-cell-depleted T cells, or PBMCs.

Trimming pared 3 bases from V and 4 bases from J, leaving 13 bases between. The CDR3 extends over 15 amino acids. The germline V gene encodes CDR1 ENHRY and CDR2 SYGVKD. In the source study's methods: Reference gene primer amplification gave nucleated cell count estimates. Clones were read by immunoSEQ multiplex PCR, and TCRdb kept only the in-frame ones, dropping some. V and J calls and clone size are those listed in that table; D and trimming were worked out from the DNA. The sample consists of around 140,000 clones, 80% to 90% of them appearing once. The TCR comes from a man aged 50 or older with active or convalescent COVID-19. The material sequenced was peripheral blood. The V call is TRBV10-3, the J call TRBJ1-5, with no clear D. The CDR3 DNA sequence: TGTGCCATCAGTGATACAGTGTTGGCGAATCAGCCCCAGCATTTT. It is translated as CAISDTVLANQPQHF.